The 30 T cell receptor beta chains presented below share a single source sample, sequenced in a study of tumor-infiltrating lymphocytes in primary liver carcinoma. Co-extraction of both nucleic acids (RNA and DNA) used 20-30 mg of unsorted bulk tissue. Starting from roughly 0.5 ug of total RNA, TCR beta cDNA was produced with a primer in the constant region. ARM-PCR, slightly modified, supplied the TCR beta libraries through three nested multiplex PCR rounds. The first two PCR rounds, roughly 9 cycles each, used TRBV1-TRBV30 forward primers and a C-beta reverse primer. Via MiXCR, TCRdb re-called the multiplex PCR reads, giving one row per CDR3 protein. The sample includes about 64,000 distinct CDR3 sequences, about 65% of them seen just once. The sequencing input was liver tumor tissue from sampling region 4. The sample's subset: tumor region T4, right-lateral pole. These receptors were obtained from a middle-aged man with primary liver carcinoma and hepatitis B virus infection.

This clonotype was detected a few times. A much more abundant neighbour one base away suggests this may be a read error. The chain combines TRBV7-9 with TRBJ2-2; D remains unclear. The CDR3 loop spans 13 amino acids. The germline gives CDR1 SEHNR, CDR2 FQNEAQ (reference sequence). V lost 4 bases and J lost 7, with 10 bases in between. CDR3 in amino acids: CASSSEIIGELFF. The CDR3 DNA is TGTGCCAGCAGCTCCGAGATCATCGGGGAGCTGTTTTTT.

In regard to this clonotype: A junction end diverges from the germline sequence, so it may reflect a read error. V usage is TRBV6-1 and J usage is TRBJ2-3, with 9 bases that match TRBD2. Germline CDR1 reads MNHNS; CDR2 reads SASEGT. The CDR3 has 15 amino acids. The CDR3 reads CASTPREGWVNMQYF. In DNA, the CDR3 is TGTGCTAGCACTCCGCGGGAGGGATGGGTGAATATGCAGTATTTT.

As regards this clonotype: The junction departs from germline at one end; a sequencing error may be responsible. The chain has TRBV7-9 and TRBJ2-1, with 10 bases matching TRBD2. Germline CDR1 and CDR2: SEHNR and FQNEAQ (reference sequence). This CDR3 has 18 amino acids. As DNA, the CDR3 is TGTGCCAGCAGCTTACGCCTAGCGGGAGAGGTAGAAGGCAATGAGAAGTTCTTC. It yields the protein CASSLRLAGEVEGNEKFF.

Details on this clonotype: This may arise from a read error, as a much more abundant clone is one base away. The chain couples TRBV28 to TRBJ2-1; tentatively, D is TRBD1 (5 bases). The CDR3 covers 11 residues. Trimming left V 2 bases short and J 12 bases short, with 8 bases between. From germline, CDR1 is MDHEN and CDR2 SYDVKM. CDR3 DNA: TGTGCCAGCAGTTTAGCACAGGTGCAGTTCTTC. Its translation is CASSLAQVQFF.

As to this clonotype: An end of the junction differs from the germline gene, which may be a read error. The DNA of the CDR3 is TGCACCAGCAGCCAGGGGCAGCAGCTCTATGGCTACACCTTC. Its protein is CTSSQGQQLYGYTF. V usage is TRBV4-3 and J usage is TRBJ1-2; D possibly corresponds to TRBD1 (6 bases). Germline V lookup: CDR1 LGHNA, CDR2 YSLEER. CDR3 length: 14 residues.

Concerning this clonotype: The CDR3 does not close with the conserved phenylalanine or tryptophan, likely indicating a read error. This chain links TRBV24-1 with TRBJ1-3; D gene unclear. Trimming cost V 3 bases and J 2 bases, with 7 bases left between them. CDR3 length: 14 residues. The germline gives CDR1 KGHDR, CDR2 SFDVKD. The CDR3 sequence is CATSDPETGNTIYS. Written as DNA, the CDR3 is TGTGCCACCAGTGATCCAGAGACTGGAAACACCATATATTCT.

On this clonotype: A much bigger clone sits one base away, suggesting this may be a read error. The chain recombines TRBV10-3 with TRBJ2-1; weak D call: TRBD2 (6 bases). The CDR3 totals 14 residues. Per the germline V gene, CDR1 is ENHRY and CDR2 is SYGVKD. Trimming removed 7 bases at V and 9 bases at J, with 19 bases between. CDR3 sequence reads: CAIKEANGSIEQFF. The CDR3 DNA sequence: TGTGCCATCAAAGAGGCTAACGGGAGTATTGAGCAGTTCTTC.

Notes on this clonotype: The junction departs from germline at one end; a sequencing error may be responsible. The CDR3 here is CASSLDGGLNYDYTF. Written as DNA, the CDR3 is TGTGCCAGCAGTTTAGACGGGGGACTTAACTATGACTACACCTTC. The V gene is TRBV28, the J gene TRBJ1-2; D perhaps matches TRBD1 (5 bases). The germline V gene encodes CDR1 MDHEN and CDR2 SYDVKM. CDR3 size: 15 residues.

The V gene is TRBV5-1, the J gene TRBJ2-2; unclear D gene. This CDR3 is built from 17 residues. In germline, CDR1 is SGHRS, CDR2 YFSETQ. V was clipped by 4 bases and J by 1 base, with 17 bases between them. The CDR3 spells CASSPARGDLNTGELFF. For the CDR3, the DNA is TGCGCCAGCAGCCCCGCCAGAGGAGACCTGAACACCGGGGAGCTGTTTTTT.

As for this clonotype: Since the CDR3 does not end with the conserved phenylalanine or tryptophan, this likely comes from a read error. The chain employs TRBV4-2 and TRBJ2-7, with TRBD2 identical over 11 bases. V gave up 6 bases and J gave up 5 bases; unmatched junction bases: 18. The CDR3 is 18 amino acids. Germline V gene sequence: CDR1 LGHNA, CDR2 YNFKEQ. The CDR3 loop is CASSGQPGLAVGPHEQYS. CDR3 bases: TGTGCCAGCAGTGGACAACCGGGACTAGCGGTAGGGCCACACGAGCAGTACTCC.

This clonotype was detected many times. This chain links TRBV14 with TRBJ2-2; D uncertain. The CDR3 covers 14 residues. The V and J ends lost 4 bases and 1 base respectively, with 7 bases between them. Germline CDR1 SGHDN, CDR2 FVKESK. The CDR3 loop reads CASSPTRNTGELFF. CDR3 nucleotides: TGTGCCAGCAGCCCCACGAGGAACACCGGGGAGCTGTTTTTT.

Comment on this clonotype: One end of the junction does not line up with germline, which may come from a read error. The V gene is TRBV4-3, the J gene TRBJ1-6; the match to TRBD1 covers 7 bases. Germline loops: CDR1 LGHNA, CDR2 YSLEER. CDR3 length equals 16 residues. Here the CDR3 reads CASSSWDSGRNSPLHF. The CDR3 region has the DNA TGCGCTAGCAGCTCCTGGGACAGCGGAAGGAATTCACCCCTCCACTTT.

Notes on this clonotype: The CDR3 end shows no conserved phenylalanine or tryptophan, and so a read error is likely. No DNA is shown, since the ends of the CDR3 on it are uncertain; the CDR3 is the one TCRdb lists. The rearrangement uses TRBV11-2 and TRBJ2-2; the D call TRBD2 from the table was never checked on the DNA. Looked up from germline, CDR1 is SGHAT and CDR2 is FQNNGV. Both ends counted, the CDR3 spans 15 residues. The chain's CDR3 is CASSPSWEVIGEPFL.

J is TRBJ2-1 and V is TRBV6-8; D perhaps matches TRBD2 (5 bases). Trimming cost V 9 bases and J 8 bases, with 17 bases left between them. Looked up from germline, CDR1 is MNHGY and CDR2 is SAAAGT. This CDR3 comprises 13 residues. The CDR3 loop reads CARIPRLCDEQFF. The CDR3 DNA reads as TGTGCCAGGATTCCCCGACTATGTGATGAGCAGTTCTTC.

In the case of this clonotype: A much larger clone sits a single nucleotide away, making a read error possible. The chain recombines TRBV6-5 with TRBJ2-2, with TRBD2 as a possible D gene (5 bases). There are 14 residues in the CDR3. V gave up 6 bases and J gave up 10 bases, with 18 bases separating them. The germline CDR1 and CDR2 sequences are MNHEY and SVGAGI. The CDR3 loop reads CASSPGGGGVELFF. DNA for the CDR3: TGTGCCAGCAGCCCCGGCGGCGGAGGCGTGGAGCTGTTTTTT.

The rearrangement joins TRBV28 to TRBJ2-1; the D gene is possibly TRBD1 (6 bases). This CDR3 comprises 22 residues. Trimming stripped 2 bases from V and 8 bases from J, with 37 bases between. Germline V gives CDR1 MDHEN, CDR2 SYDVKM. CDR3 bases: TGTGCCAGCAGTTTAGGAGACAGTAATCCATCGCCCCCCAGGGGCTATATCGATGAGCAGTTCTTC. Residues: CASSLGDSNPSPPRGYIDEQFF.

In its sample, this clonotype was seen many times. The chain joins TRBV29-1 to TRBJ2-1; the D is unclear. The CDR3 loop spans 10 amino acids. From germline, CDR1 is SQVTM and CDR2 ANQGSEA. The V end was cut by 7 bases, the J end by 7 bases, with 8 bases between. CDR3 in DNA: TGCAGCGCACGACGTAATGAGCAGTTCTTC. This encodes CSARRNEQFF.

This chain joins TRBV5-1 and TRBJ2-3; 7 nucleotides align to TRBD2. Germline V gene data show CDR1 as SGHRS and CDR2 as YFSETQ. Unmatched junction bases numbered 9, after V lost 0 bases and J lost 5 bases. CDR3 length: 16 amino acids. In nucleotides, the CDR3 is TGCGCCAGCAGCTTGGGGGCGGGAGATTGGGAAGATACGCAGTATTTT. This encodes CASSLGAGDWEDTQYF.

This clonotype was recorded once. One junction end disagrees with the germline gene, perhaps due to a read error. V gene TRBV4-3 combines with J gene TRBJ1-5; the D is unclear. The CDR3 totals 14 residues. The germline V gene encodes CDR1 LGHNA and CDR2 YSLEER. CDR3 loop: CASNQDVSNQPQHF. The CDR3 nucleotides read TGCGCCAGCAACCAAGACGTATCCAATCAACCCCAGCATTTT.

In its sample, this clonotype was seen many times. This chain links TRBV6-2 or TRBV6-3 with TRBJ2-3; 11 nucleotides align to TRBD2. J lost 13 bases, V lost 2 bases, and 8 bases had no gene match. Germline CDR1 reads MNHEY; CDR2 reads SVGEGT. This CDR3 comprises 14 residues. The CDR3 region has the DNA TGTGCCAGCAGTTACACCCTAGCGGGAGGCCCAGAGTATTTT. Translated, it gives CASSYTLAGGPEYF.

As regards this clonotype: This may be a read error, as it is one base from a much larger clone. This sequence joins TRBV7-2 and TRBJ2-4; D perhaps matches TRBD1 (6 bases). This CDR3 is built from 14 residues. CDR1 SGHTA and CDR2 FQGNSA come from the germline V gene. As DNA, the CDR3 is TGTGCCAGAAGCTTAGGGGGAGAAGGAAACATTCAGTACTTC. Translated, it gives CARSLGGEGNIQYF.

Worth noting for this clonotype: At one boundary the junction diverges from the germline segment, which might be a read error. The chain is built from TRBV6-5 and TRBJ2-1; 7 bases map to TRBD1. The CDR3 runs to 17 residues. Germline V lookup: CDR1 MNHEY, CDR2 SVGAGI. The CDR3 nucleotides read TGTACCAGCAGTTCGACAGGGCTTGGGCTTTACGGGAATAAGCAGTTCTTC. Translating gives CTSSSTGLGLYGNKQFF.

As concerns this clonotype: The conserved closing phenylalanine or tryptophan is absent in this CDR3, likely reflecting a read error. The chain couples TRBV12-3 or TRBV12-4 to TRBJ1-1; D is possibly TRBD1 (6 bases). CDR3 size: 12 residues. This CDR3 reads CAGSEQGVRAFY. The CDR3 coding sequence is TGTGCCGGCAGTGAACAGGGTGTGCGGGCTTTCTAT.

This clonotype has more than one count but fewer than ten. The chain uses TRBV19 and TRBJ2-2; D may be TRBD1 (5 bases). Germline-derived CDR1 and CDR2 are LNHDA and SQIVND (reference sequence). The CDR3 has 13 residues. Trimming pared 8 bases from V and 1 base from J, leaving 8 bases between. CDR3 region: CASLDRNTGELFF. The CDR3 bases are TGTGCCAGTTTAGACAGGAACACCGGGGAGCTGTTTTTT.

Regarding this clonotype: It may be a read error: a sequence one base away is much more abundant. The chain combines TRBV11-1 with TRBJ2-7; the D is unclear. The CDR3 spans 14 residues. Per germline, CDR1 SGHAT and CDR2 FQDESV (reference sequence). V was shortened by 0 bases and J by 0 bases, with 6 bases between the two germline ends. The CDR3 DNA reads TGTGCCAGCAGCTTAGCGTCGGCCTCCTACGAGCAGTACTTC. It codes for CASSLASASYEQYF.

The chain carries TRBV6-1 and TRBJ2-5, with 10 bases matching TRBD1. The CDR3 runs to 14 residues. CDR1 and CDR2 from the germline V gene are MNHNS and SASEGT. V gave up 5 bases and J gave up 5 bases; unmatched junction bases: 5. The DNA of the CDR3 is TGTGCCAGCAGTTGGGACAGGGGAAAGGAGACCCAGTACTTC. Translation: CASSWDRGKETQYF.

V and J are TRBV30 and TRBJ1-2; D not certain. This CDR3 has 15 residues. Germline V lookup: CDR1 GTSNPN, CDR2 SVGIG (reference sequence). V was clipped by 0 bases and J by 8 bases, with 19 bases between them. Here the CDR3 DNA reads TGTGCCTGGAGTGTCGGGTGGAAGGGTACTAAGGGCTACACCTTC. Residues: CAWSVGWKGTKGYTF.

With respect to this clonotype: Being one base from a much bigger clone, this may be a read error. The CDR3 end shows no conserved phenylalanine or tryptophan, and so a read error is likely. The CDR3 sequence: CASNLDPTGVEKLFI. CDR3 nucleotides: TGTGCCAGCAACTTAGACCCGACAGGGGTTGAAAAACTGTTTATT. The chain has TRBV11-2 and TRBJ1-4, with 8 bases lining up with TRBD1. CDR3 size: 15 residues. The germline V gene has CDR1 SGHAT and CDR2 FQNNGV.

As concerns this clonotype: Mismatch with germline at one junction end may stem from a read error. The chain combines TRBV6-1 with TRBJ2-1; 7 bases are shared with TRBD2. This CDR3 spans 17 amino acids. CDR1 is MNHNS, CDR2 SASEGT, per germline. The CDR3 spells CASSGRGAGLSCNEQFF. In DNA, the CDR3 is TGTGCCAGCAGTGGCAGAGGAGCGGGATTGTCCTGCAATGAGCAGTTCTTC.

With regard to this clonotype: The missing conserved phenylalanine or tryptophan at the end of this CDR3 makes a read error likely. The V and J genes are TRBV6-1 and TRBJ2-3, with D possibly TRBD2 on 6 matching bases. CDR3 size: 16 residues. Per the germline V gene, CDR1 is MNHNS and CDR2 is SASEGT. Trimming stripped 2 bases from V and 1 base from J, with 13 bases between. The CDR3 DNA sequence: TGTGCCAGCAGTGAAAGGCGGGGACTTCGCACAGATACGCAGTATCTT. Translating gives CASSERRGLRTDTQYL.